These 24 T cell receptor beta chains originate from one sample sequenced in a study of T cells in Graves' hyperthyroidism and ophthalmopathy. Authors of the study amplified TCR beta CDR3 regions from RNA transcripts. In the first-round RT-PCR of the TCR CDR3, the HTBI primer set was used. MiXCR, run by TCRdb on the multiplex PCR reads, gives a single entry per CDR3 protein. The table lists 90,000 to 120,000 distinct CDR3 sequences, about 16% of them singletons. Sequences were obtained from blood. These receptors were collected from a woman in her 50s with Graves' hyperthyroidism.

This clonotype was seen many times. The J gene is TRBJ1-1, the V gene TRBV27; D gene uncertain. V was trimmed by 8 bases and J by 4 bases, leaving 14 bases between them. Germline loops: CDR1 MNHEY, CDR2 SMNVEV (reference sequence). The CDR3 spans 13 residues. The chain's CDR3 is CASHLRESTEAFF. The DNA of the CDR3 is TGTGCCAGCCATCTTCGCGAAAGCACTGAAGCTTTCTTT.

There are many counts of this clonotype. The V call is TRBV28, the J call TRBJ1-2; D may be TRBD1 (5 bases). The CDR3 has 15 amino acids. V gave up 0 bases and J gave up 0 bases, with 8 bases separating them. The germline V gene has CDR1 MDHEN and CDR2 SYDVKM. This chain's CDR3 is CASSLWGETNYGYTF. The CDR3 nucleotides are TGTGCCAGCAGTTTATGGGGGGAGACTAACTATGGCTACACCTTC.

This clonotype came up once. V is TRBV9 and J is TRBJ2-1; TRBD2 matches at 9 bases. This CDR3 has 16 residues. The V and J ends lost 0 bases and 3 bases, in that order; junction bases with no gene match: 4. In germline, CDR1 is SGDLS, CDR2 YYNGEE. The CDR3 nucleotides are TGTGCCAGCAGCGTAGATACTAGCGGGCACTACAATGAGCAGTTCTTC. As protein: CASSVDTSGHYNEQFF.

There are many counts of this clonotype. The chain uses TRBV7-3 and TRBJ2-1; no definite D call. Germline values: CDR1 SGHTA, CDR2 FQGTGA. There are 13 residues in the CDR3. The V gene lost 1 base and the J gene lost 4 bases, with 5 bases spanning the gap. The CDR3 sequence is CASSLNVYNEQFF. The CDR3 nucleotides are TGTGCCAGCAGCTTAAACGTATACAATGAGCAGTTCTTC.

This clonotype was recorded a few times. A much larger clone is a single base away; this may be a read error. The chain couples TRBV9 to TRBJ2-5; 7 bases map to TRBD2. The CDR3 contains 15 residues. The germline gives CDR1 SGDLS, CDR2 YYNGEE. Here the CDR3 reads CASSVGGGLQETRYF. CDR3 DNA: TGTGCCAGCAGCGTAGGGGGGGGTCTCCAAGAGACCCGGTACTTC.

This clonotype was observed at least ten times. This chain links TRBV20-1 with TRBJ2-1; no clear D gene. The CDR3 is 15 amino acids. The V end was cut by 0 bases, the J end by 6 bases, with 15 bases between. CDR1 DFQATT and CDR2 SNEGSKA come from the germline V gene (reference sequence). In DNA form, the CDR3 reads TGCAGTGCTAGAGATGCCTTGACCATCTCCAATGAGCAGTTCTTC. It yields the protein CSARDALTISNEQFF.

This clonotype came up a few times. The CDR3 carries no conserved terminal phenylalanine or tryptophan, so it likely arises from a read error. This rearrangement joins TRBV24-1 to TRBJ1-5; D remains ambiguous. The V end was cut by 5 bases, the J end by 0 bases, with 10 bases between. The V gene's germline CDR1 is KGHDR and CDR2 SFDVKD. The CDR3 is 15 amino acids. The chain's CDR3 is CATSGGRFSNQPQHL. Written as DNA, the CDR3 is TGTGCCACCAGTGGCGGACGGTTTAGCAATCAGCCCCAGCATTTA.

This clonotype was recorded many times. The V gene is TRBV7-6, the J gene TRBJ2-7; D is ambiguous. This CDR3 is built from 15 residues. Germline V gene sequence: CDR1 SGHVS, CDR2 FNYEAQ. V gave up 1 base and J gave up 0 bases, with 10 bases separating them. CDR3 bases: TGTGCCAGCAGCTTAGATTCTCAATACTCCTACGAGCAGTACTTC. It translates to CASSLDSQYSYEQYF.

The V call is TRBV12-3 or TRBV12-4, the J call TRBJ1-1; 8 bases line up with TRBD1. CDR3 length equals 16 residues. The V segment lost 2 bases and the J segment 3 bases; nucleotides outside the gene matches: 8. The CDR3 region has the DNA TGTGCCAGCAGTTTAACGCGGACAGGGTGGGACACTGAAGCTTTCTTT. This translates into CASSLTRTGWDTEAFF.

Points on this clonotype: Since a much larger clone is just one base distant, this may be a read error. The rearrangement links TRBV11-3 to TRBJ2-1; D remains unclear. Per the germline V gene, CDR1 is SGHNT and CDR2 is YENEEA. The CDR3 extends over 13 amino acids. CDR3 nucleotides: TGTGCCAGCAACTTAGGCCGCAACAATGAGCAGTTCTTC. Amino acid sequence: CASNLGRNNEQFF.

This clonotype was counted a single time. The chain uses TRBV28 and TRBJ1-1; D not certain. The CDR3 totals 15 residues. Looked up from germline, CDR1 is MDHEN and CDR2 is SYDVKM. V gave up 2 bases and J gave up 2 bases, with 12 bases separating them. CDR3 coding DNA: TGTGCCAGCAGTTTACAATCGCAGAGAAACACTGAAGCTTTCTTT. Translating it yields CASSLQSQRNTEAFF.

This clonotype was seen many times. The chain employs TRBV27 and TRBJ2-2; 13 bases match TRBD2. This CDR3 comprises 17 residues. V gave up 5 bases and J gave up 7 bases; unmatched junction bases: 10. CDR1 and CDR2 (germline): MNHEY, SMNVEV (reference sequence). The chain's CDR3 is CASSLTGTSGTDGELFF. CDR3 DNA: TGTGCCAGCAGTCTAACCGGGACTAGCGGGACGGACGGGGAGCTGTTTTTT.

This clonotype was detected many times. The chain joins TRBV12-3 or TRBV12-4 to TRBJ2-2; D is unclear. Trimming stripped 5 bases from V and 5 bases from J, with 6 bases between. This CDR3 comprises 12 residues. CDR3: CASSRRTGELFF. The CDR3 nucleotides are TGTGCCAGCAGTCGTAGAACCGGGGAGCTGTTTTTT.

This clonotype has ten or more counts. The CDR3 nucleotides are TGCGCCAGCAGCTTGGGTCAGGGGTCAGAGACCCAGTACTTC. The encoded protein is CASSLGQGSETQYF. The chain links TRBV5-1 to TRBJ2-5; D is perhaps TRBD1 (6 bases). The V end lost 0 bases, the J end lost 4 bases, and 10 bases lay between the germline ends. Per the germline V gene, CDR1 is SGHRS and CDR2 is YFSETQ. The CDR3 is made up of 14 amino acids.

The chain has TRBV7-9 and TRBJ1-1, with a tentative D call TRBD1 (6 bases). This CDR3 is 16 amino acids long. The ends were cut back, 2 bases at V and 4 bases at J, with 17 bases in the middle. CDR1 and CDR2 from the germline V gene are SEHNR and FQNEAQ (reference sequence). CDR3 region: CASSLIGGRGGTEAFF. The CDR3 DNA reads TGTGCCAGCAGCTTAATCGGGGGGCGAGGGGGCACTGAAGCTTTCTTT.

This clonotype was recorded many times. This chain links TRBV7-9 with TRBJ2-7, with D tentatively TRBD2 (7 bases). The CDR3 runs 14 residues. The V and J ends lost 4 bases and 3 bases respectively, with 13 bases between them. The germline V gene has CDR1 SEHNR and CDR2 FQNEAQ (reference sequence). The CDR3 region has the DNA TGTGCCAGCAGCTCCCAAGGGGGGGACTACGAGCAGTACTTC. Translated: CASSSQGGDYEQYF.

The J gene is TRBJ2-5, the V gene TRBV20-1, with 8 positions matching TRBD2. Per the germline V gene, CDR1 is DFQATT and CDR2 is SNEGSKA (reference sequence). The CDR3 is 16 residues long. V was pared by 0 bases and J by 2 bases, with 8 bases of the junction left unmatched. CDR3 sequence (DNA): TGCAGTGCTAGAGATCAGGCCGGGAGGGGGCAAGAGACCCAGTACTTC. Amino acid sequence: CSARDQAGRGQETQYF.

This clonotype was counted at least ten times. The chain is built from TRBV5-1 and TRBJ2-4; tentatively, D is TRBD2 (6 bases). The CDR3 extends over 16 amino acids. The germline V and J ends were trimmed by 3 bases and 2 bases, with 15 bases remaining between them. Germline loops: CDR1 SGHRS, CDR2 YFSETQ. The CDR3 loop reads CASSSEGRDSKNIQYF. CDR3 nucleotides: TGCGCCAGCAGCTCCGAGGGGCGGGATTCCAAAAACATTCAGTACTTC.

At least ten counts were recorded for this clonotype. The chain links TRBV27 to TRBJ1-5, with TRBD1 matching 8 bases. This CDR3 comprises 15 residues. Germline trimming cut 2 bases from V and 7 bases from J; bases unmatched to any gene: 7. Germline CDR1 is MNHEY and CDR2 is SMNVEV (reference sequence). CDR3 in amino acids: CASSLATGERQPQHF. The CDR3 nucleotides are TGTGCCAGCAGTTTAGCGACAGGGGAGAGGCAGCCCCAGCATTTT.

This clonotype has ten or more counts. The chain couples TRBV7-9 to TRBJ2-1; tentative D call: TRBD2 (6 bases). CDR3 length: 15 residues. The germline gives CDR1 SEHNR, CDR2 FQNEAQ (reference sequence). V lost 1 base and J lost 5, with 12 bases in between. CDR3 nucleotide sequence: TGTGCCAGCAGCTTAGGGGACTTTAGTCACAATGAGCAGTTCTTC. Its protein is CASSLGDFSHNEQFF. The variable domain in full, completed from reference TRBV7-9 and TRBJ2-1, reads DTGVSQNPRHKITKRGQNVTFRCDPISEHNRLYWYRQTLGQGPEFLTYFQNEAQLEKSRLLSDRFSAERPKGSFSTLEIQRTEQGDSAMYLCASSLGDFSHNEQFFGPGTRLTVL.

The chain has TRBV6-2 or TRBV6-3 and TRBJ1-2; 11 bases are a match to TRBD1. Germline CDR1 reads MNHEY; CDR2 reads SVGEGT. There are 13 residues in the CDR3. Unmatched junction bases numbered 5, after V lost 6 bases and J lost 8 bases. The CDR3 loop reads CASSLGTGGGYTF. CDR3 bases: TGTGCCAGCAGCCTCGGGACAGGGGGGGGCTACACCTTC.

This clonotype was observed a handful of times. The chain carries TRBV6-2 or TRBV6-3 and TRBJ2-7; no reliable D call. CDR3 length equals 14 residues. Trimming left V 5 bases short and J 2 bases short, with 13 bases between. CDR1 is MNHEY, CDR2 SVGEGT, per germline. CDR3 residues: CASSPLDRTYEQYV. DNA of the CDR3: TGTGCCAGCAGTCCCTTGGACCGAACCTACGAGCAGTACGTC.

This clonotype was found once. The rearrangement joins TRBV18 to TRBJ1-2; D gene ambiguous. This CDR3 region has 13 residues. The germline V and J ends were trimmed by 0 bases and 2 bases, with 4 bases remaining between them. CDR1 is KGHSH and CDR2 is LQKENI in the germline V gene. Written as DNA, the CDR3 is TGTGCCAGCTCACCACCGGACAACTATGGCTACACCTTC. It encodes CASSPPDNYGYTF.

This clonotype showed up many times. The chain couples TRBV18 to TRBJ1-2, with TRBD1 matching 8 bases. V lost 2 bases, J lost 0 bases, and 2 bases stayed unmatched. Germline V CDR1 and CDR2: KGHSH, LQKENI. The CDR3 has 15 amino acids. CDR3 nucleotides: TGTGCCAGCTCACCAACGGGACAGGCTAACTATGGCTACACCTTC. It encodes CASSPTGQANYGYTF. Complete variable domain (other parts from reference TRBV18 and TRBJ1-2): NAGVMQNPRHLVRRRGQEARLRCSPMKGHSHVYWYRQLPEEGLKFMVYLQKENIIDESGMPKERFSAEFPKEGPSILRIQQVVRGDSAAYFCASSPTGQANYGYTFGSGTRLTVV.